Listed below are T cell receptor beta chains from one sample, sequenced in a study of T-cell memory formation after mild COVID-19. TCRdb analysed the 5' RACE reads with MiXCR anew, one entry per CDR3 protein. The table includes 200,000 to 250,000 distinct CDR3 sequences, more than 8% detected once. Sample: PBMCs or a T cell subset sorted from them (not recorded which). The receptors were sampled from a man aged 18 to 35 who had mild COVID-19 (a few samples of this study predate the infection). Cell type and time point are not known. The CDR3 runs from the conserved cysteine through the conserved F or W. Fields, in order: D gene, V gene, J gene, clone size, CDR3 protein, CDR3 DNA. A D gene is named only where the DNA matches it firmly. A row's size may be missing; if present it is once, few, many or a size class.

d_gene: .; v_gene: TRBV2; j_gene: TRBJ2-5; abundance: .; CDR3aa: CASTKDWGSQETQYF; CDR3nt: TGTGCCAGCACCAAGGACTGGGGGAGTCAAGAGACCCAGTACTTC
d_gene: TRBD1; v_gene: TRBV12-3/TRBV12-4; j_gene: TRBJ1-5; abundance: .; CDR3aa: CASSPGTASNQPQHF; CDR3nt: TGTGCCAGCAGCCCCGGGACAGCGAGCAATCAGCCCCAGCATTTT
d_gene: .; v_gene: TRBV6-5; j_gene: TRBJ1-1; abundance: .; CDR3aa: CASSYSVGNTEAFF; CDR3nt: TGTGCCAGCAGTTACTCAGTAGGGAACACTGAAGCTTTCTTT
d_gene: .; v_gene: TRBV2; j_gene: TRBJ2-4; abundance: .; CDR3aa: CASSGVVAGPAKNIQYF; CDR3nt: TGTGCCAGCTCTGGGGTTGTGGCGGGGCCCGCCAAAAACATTCAGTACTTC
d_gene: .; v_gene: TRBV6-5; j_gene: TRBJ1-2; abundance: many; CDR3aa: CASSYSSVAGYGYTF; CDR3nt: TGTGCCAGCAGTTACTCGTCGGTGGCAGGTTATGGCTACACCTTC
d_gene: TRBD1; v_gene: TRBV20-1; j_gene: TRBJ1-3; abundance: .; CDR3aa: CSARGTGGAWGNTIYF; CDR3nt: TGCAGTGCTAGGGGGACAGGGGGCGCGTGGGGAAACACCATATATTTT
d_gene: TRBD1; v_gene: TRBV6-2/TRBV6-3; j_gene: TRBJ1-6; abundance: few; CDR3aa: CASSYAGQGISPLHF; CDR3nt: TGTGCCAGCAGTTACGCGGGACAGGGGATTTCACCCCTCCACTTT
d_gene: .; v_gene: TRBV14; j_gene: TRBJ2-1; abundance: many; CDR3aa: CASSQDLRGEQFF; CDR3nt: TGTGCCAGCAGCCAAGATTTAAGGGGTGAGCAGTTCTTC
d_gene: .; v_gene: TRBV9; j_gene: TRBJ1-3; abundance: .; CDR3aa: CASSAGRTEAGNTIYF; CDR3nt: TGTGCCAGCAGCGCCGGGAGAACGGAAGCTGGAAACACCATATATTTT
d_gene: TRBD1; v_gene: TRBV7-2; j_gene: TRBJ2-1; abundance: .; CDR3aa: CASSLAYGQGSYNEQFF; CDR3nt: TGTGCCAGCAGCTTAGCCTACGGACAGGGGTCCTACAATGAGCAGTTCTTC
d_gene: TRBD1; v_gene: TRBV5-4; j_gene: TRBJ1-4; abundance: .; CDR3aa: CASSLQGASEKLFF; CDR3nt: TGTGCCAGCAGCCTACAGGGGGCGAGTGAAAAACTGTTTTTT
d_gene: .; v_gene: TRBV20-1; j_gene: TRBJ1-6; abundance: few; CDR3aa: CSAMSWEGGSPLHF; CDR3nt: TGCAGTGCTATGAGTTGGGAGGGGGGATCACCCCTCCACTTT
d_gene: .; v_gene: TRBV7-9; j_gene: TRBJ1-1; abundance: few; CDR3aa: CASSLEGGHTEAFF; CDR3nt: TGTGCCAGCAGCTTAGAGGGGGGGCACACTGAAGCTTTCTTT
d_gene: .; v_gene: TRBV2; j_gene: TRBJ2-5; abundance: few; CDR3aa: CASSEYQETQYF; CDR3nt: TGTGCCAGCAGTGAATACCAAGAGACCCAGTACTTC
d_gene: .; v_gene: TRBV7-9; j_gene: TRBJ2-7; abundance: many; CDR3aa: CASSPWVGTVSYEQYF; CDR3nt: TGTGCCAGCAGCCCGTGGGTCGGGACGGTTTCGTACGAGCAGTACTTC
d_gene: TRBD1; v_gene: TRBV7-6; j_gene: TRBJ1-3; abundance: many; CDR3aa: CASSPRTGTGNTIYF; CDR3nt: TGTGCCAGCAGCCCAAGGACAGGGACTGGAAACACCATATATTTT
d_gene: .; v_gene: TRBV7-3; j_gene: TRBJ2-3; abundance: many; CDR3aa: CASGPGSTDTQYF; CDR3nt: TGTGCCAGCGGACCTGGTAGCACAGATACGCAGTATTTT